The 27 T cell receptor beta chains listed next were all sequenced from one sample in a study of CD4 and CD8 cells across lung adenocarcinoma regions. TCRdb called the PCR reads again in MiXCR, with one record for every CDR3 protein. The table has some 22,000 distinct CDR3 sequences, 40% to 65% seen once. Sequences were obtained from CD4+ T cells from the center of a lung tumor. The receptors derive from a male donor with lung adenocarcinoma. The CD4 and CD8 labels of this study may be unreliable.

As concerns this clonotype: Relative to the germline gene, one junction end is altered; a read error may explain this. The V gene is TRBV28, the J gene TRBJ2-5, with D perhaps TRBD2 (6 bases). This CDR3 has 15 residues. Germline V lookup: CDR1 MDHEN, CDR2 SYDVKM. CDR3: CAGGLGSRDPETQYF. For the CDR3, the DNA is TGTGCCGGGGGGTTGGGTAGCCGTGACCCAGAGACGCAGTACTTC.

This clonotype showed up just a few times. V is TRBV6-1 and J is TRBJ2-5; 9 positions match TRBD2. The germline V gene encodes CDR1 MNHNS and CDR2 SASEGT. The CDR3 runs to 17 residues. V shed 6 bases, J shed 1 base, and the junction held 12 bases outside the gene matches. Here the CDR3 reads CASRGNGAGGLQETQYF. CDR3 coding DNA: TGTGCCAGCAGGGGAAACGGGGCGGGGGGGCTCCAAGAGACCCAGTACTTC.

This clonotype occurred many times. This chain uses TRBV6-1 with TRBJ1-1; 7 bases are shared with TRBD1. The length of the CDR3 is 16 residues. Trimming removed 0 bases from V and 4 bases from J; junction bases left unmatched: 8. The V gene's germline CDR1 is MNHNS and CDR2 SASEGT. The CDR3 protein is CASSEALRAGGTEAFF. The CDR3 DNA reads TGTGCCAGCAGTGAAGCGCTTAGGGCAGGGGGCACTGAAGCTTTCTTT.

In this sample, this clonotype turned up many times. V gene TRBV27 combines with J gene TRBJ1-2; possible D gene TRBD1, 5 bases. Germline-derived CDR1 and CDR2 are MNHEY and SMNVEV (reference sequence). The CDR3 length is 14 residues. Trimming took off 4 bases at V and 5 bases at J, with 14 bases between the two ends. The CDR3 sequence: CASSSAGRRYGYTF. The CDR3 nucleotides are TGTGCCAGCAGTTCGGCAGGGAGGAGGTATGGCTACACCTTC.

This clonotype was recorded only once. The chain joins TRBV5-1 to TRBJ2-1; the match to TRBD2 covers 8 bases. With the DNA end fitting TRBJ2-5 better, the J assignment may be wrong. CDR1 is SGHRS and CDR2 is YFSETQ in the germline V gene. This CDR3 contains 15 residues. Here the CDR3 DNA reads TGCGCCAGCAGCTTGACGGGGGGGGTGTTGGAGACCCAGTACTTC. It translates to CASSLTGGVLETQYF.

This clonotype was seen a few times. V usage is TRBV6-1 and J usage is TRBJ2-2; 11 bases are shared with TRBD2. V shed 7 bases, J shed 6 bases, and the junction held 4 bases outside the gene matches. Per germline, CDR1 MNHNS and CDR2 SASEGT. The CDR3 has 14 residues. In DNA, the CDR3 is TGTGCCAGCAACTTAGCGGGAGGGCCCGGGGAGCTGTTTTTT. Translating gives CASNLAGGPGELFF.

This clonotype was recorded a few times. The V call is TRBV5-1, the J call TRBJ1-1, with 8 bases that match TRBD1. Germline values: CDR1 SGHRS, CDR2 YFSETQ. The CDR3 length is 14 residues. V lost 3 bases to trimming and J lost 5 bases; unmatched junction nucleotides: 6. The CDR3 DNA reads TGCGCCAGCAGCTCGGACAGGGTGCGAACTGAAGCTTTCTTT. Its protein is CASSSDRVRTEAFF.

This clonotype appeared a few times. The gene calls are TRBV11-1 and TRBJ2-1; TRBD1 matches at 7 bases. CDR3 size: 15 residues. The J segment lost 0 bases and the V segment lost 5 bases, leaving 4 bases of the junction unmatched. CDR1 is SGHAT, CDR2 FQDESV, per germline (reference sequence). CDR3 nucleotide sequence: TGTGCCAGCAGCCGACGGGACAGCTCCTACAATGAGCAGTTCTTC. This translates into CASSRRDSSYNEQFF.

The gene calls are TRBV25-1 and TRBJ2-2; tentative D call: TRBD2 (5 bases). Germline CDR1 reads MGHDK; CDR2 reads SYGVNS. The germline V and J ends were trimmed by 10 bases and 1 base, with 22 bases remaining between them. CDR3 length equals 17 residues. As DNA, the CDR3 is TGTGCCACCCTAGCTACAGATCTTGGCGGGAACACCGGGGAGCTGTTTTTT. This sequence encodes CATLATDLGGNTGELFF.

As for this clonotype: One end of the junction varies from germline; a read error may be responsible. The genes are TRBV4-1 and TRBJ2-5, with D uncertain. From germline, CDR1 is MGHRA and CDR2 YSYEKL. The CDR3 runs to 13 residues. The CDR3 DNA is TGCGCCAGCAGCCACGCGAACAAAGATACCCAGTACTTT. The encoded protein is CASSHANKDTQYF.

The chain joins TRBV10-2 to TRBJ2-5; 8 nucleotides align to TRBD2. This CDR3 has 14 residues. Germline CDR1 WSHSY, CDR2 SAAADI. The DNA for the CDR3 is TGCGCGGGGAGCGGGGGCGCTGGCCCAGATACCCAGTACTTC. Its translation: CAGSGGAGPDTQYF.

V gene TRBV10-2 combines with J gene TRBJ2-3; weak D call: TRBD1 (5 bases). The germline V gene has CDR1 WSHSY and CDR2 SAAADI. The V and J ends lost 8 bases and 10 bases respectively, with 25 bases between them. The CDR3 extends over 15 amino acids. CDR3 DNA: TGCGCCAGCTCCCCACAGGCAGCGAGCACAGAGGCGCAGTATTTT. Translating gives CASSPQAASTEAQYF.

The chain has TRBV6-1 and TRBJ2-3, with 7 bases matching TRBD1. Germline assignment: CDR1 MNHNS and CDR2 SASEGT. The CDR3 sequence is 14 residues long. Germline trimming cut 6 bases from V and 0 bases from J; bases unmatched to any gene: 3. The CDR3 sequence: CASRDRTSTDTQYF. CDR3 DNA: TGTGCCAGCAGGGACAGGACGAGCACAGATACGCAGTATTTT.

The gene calls are TRBV6-1 and TRBJ1-2; no clear D gene. The ends were cut back, 5 bases at V and 2 bases at J, with 9 bases in the middle. Germline values: CDR1 MNHNS, CDR2 SASEGT. CDR3 length equals 13 residues. The CDR3 DNA sequence: TGTGCCAGCAGTCTGCAGCTCAACTATGGCTACACCTTC. As protein: CASSLQLNYGYTF.

This clonotype was observed once. One end of the junction is discordant with germline, which a read error may explain. The chain links TRBV6-1 to TRBJ2-1; 7 bases fit TRBD1. Germline V lookup: CDR1 MNHNS, CDR2 SASEGT. The CDR3 covers 14 residues. The CDR3 sequence is CASSVRDSAGEQFF. The CDR3 DNA reads TGTGCCAGCAGTGTCCGGGACAGCGCCGGGGAGCAGTTTTTT.

Many counts were recorded for this clonotype. This chain joins TRBV6-1 and TRBJ2-6; TRBD1 agrees at 9 bases. The trim removed 6 bases at V and 2 bases at J, leaving 8 bases unmatched. CDR3 length: 17 residues. Germline lookup yields CDR1 MNHNS and CDR2 SASEGT. This CDR3 reads CASRDSTGGPGANVLTF. The CDR3 DNA sequence: TGTGCCAGCAGGGACAGTACAGGGGGCCCTGGGGCCAACGTCCTGACTTTC.

A note on this clonotype: Germline and junction disagree at one end, which may indicate a read error. The chain carries TRBV24-1 and TRBJ2-3, with 7 nucleotides matching TRBD2. Germline loops: CDR1 KGHDR, CDR2 SFDVKD. The CDR3 totals 15 residues. This CDR3 is CAAGDGRHYTDTQYF. The CDR3 bases are TGTGCCGCGGGGGATGGGCGGCACTACACAGATACGCAGTATTTC.

Many counts were recorded for this clonotype. This sequence joins TRBV6-4 and TRBJ1-5, with a tentative D call TRBD1 (5 bases). The CDR3 has 17 residues. Trimming took off 3 bases at V and 8 bases at J, with 23 bases between the two ends. Germline lookup yields CDR1 MRHNA and CDR2 SNTAGT. The CDR3 spells CASSEPLRWERGKPQHF. The DNA of the CDR3 is TGTGCCAGCAGTGAGCCACTTCGGTGGGAGAGGGGCAAGCCCCAGCATTTT.

The sample holds a few counts of this clonotype. The chain links TRBV10-2 to TRBJ2-4; 8 bases line up with TRBD1. The CDR3 totals 14 residues. Looked up from germline, CDR1 is WSHSY and CDR2 is SAAADI. The DNA of the CDR3 is TGCCGCAGCAGGGGGCTGGGAGCCAAAGACACTCAGTACTTC. Amino acids: CRSRGLGAKDTQYF.

The rearrangement joins TRBV6-1 to TRBJ2-5; D possibly corresponds to TRBD1 (7 bases). The J call may be faulty, since TRBJ2-7 better matches the DNA end. CDR1 MNHNS and CDR2 SASEGT come from the germline V gene. The CDR3 totals 11 residues. CDR3 region: CASSQGGEQYF. The DNA for the CDR3 is TGTGCCAGCAGTCAGGGGGGCGAGCAGTACTTC.

About this clonotype: Germline is not matched at one junction end, which may reflect a read error. This rearrangement joins TRBV5-1 to TRBJ2-1; weak D call: TRBD2 (5 bases). The J call may be faulty, since TRBJ2-7 better matches the DNA end. Germline V gene sequence: CDR1 SGHRS, CDR2 YFSETQ. This CDR3 is 12 amino acids long. The CDR3 loop reads CASSPTNNEQYF. The CDR3 region has the DNA TGCGCTAGCAGCCCGACTAACAACGAGCAGTACTTC.

The V gene is TRBV6-1, the J gene TRBJ2-3, with a tentative D call TRBD2 (6 bases). Germline V gives CDR1 MNHNS, CDR2 SASEGT. The CDR3 runs to 15 residues. V was cut by 6 bases and J by 9 bases, with 22 bases left in between. CDR3 DNA: TGTGCCAGCAGCCCGGGACTGGTATCCAAAGACACGCAGTATTTT. Its translation is CASSPGLVSKDTQYF.

The table lists this clonotype with many counts. This chain uses TRBV20-1 with TRBJ2-1, with 9 nucleotides matching TRBD2. CDR1 and CDR2 (germline): DFQATT, SNEGSKA (reference sequence). The CDR3 covers 13 residues. Unmatched junction bases numbered 8, after V lost 6 bases and J lost 8 bases. CDR3 coding DNA: TGCAGTGCGTCCCTAGCGGGGTACTATGAGCAGTTCTTC. Translated: CSASLAGYYEQFF.

Remarks on this clonotype: The junction departs from germline at one end; a sequencing error may be responsible. V usage is TRBV27 and J usage is TRBJ2-2; either TRBD1 or TRBD2 may supply D (5 bases each). The germline V gene encodes CDR1 MNHEY and CDR2 SMNVEV (reference sequence). The CDR3 sequence is 14 residues long. CDR3 in amino acids: CAGSQAVSTGAQFF. The DNA for the CDR3 is TGTGCCGGCAGTCAGGCTGTGAGCACCGGGGCGCAGTTTTTT.

With respect to this clonotype: One junction end does not reproduce the germline sequence, and a read error may be involved. The CDR3 spells CASATGTGTGGYHSSGANELSF. The CDR3, as DNA: TGTGCCAGCGCTACAGGGACCGGGACAGGGGGCTATCACAGCTCTGGGGCCAACGAGCTGTCTTTC. The chain carries TRBV25-1 and TRBJ2-6, with 12 bases that match TRBD1. CDR3 size: 22 residues. Per the germline V gene, CDR1 is MGHDK and CDR2 is SYGVNS.

The chain combines TRBV6-5 with TRBJ2-1; D gene unclear. Judging by the DNA end, TRBJ2-7 fits better; the J call may be wrong. The CDR3 length is 16 residues. Per germline, CDR1 MNHEY and CDR2 SVGAGI. As DNA, the CDR3 is TGTGCCAGCAGTTACACCCAAGAGTCGTCCTACAATGAGCAGTACTTC. Its translation is CASSYTQESSYNEQYF.

This clonotype was detected many times. The chain uses TRBV6-1 and TRBJ2-1; perhaps TRBD2 as D (6 bases). Matching the DNA end better, TRBJ2-7 makes the J call doubtful. The CDR3 is 16 residues long. Germline V gene data show CDR1 as MNHNS and CDR2 as SASEGT. The CDR3 DNA reads TGTGCCAGCAGACGACAACTAGCCGGGGTGAACTACGAGCAGTACTTC. The encoded protein is CASRRQLAGVNYEQYF.